A single sample gave rise to the 20 T cell receptor beta chains below, sequenced in a study of STAT5B mutations in CD4+ large granular lymphocyte leukemia. Some clones are missing from TCRdb's copy, which holds only in-frame ones; the method was immunoSEQ multiplex PCR. The sample contains tens of thousands of clones, 80% to 85% of which appear only once. The sequenced material came from CD4+ T cells from blood buffy coats. The origin of the receptors is a human donor in good health.

In its sample, this clone was seen once. The CDR3 nucleotides are TGCGCCAGCAGCTTGGGACGGCTCCTAGGAGCACACTACGTCTATGGCTACACCTTC. Translating gives CASSLGRLLGAHYVYGYTF. The V gene is TRBV5-1, the J gene TRBJ1-2; D remains ambiguous. Per germline, CDR1 SGHRS and CDR2 YFSETQ. V was trimmed by 0 bases and J by 4 bases, leaving 25 bases between them. The CDR3 has 19 amino acids.

The V gene is TRBV5-5, the J gene TRBJ1-2; no clear D. The ends were cut back, 5 bases at V and 4 bases at J, with 15 bases in the middle. The CDR3 is 14 residues long. The germline gives CDR1 SGHKS, CDR2 YYEKEE (reference sequence). The DNA of the CDR3 is TGTGCCAGCAGTGACCTGAGAGGTGGCTATGGCTACACCTTC. Translation: CASSDLRGGYGYTF.

The V call is TRBV5-1, the J call TRBJ2-3; 8 nucleotides match TRBD2. V trimming: 4 bases; J trimming: 2 bases; junction bases outside the gene matches: 9. Germline lookup yields CDR1 SGHRS and CDR2 YFSETQ. The CDR3 is made up of 16 amino acids. CDR3 coding DNA: TGCGCCAGCAGCCCCGGAGTAGCGGGGATCACAGATACGCAGTATTTT. Translation: CASSPGVAGITDTQYF.

This clone was seen just once. The chain combines TRBV6-5 with TRBJ2-4, with D possibly matching TRBD2 (7 bases). Trimming took off 2 bases at V and 3 bases at J, with 11 bases between the two ends. Germline V gene sequence: CDR1 MNHEY, CDR2 SVGAGI. CDR3 size: 15 residues. The CDR3 DNA reads as TGTGCCAGCAGTTACCAGGGAGGGGGCAAAAACATTCAGTACTTC. Translated, it gives CASSYQGGGKNIQYF.

The CDR3: CATSRRDLSYEQYF. The CDR3 nucleotides are TGTGCCACTTCGAGGAGGGACCTCTCCTACGAGCAGTACTTC. This chain links TRBV6-1 with TRBJ2-7, with D tentatively TRBD2 (6 bases). V lost 10 bases and J lost 0, with 16 bases in between. The CDR3 totals 14 residues. Germline-derived CDR1 and CDR2 are MNHNS and SASEGT.

The chain carries TRBV19 and TRBJ2-2, with D possibly matching TRBD2 (6 bases). The germline gives CDR1 LNHDA, CDR2 SQIVND (reference sequence). The CDR3 loop spans 16 amino acids. Between the trimmed V and J ends, which lost 7 bases and 7 bases, there was a span of 22 bases. The CDR3 coding sequence is TGTGCCAGTACCCTTGGGGGACTGGGAAGGGGCGGGGAGCTGTTTTTT. Its translation: CASTLGGLGRGGELFF.

The chain is built from TRBV27 and TRBJ2-4; 8 positions match TRBD1. Looked up from germline, CDR1 is MNHEY and CDR2 is SMNVEV (reference sequence). The CDR3 extends over 18 amino acids. The J segment lost 0 bases and the V segment lost 0 bases, leaving 7 bases of the junction unmatched. DNA of the CDR3: TGTGCCAGCAGTTTATCACCACAGGGGGTCGGAGCCAAAAACATTCAGTACTTC. Protein product: CASSLSPQGVGAKNIQYF.

The chain combines TRBV6-1 with TRBJ2-1, with D unresolved. The CDR3 runs 12 residues. The ends were cut back, 3 bases at V and 15 bases at J, with 15 bases in the middle. In germline, CDR1 is MNHNS, CDR2 SASEGT. The CDR3 DNA follows: TGTGCCAGCAGTGAGTACGTTCTCCAGCTGTTCTTC. Amino acids: CASSEYVLQLFF.

The rearrangement uses TRBV19 and TRBJ1-2; no definite D call. Trimming left V 5 bases short and J 4 bases short, with 14 bases between. The germline V gene encodes CDR1 LNHDA and CDR2 SQIVND (reference sequence). CDR3 length equals 14 residues. CDR3 coding DNA: TGTGCCAGTAGTTCCTCGTACGGGAGCTATGGCTACACCTTC. Protein product: CASSSSYGSYGYTF.

The chain uses TRBV28 and TRBJ1-2; weak D call: TRBD1 (5 bases). The CDR3 contains 11 residues. Germline CDR1 MDHEN, CDR2 SYDVKM. The V end lost 1 base, the J end lost 8 bases, and 5 bases lay between the germline ends. The CDR3 spells CASSLSGGYTF. In nucleotides, the CDR3 is TGTGCCAGCAGTTTATCAGGGGGCTACACCTTC.

This clone has just a few counts. The chain links TRBV7-9 to TRBJ2-7; 12 nucleotides match TRBD2. Germline trimming cut 5 bases from V and 7 bases from J; bases unmatched to any gene: 12. The CDR3 sequence is 16 residues long. Germline V gives CDR1 SEHNR, CDR2 FQNEAQ (reference sequence). CDR3 loop: CASSPRGPSGRGEQYF. DNA for the CDR3: TGTGCCAGCAGCCCGAGGGGGCCTAGCGGGAGGGGTGAGCAGTACTTC.

This chain uses TRBV20-1 with TRBJ2-5, with no clear D. The J call may be faulty, since TRBJ2-7 better matches the DNA end. Germline CDR1 DFQATT, CDR2 SNEGSKA (reference sequence). The CDR3 spans 11 residues. This chain's CDR3 is CSASGRDEQYF. The DNA for the CDR3 is TGCAGTGCTAGTGGTAGGGACGAGCAGTACTTC.

This chain connects TRBV18 to TRBJ1-2; 10 bases map to TRBD1. This CDR3 region has 14 residues. The ends lost 6 bases at V and 2 bases at J; junction bases unmatched: 3. Germline lookup yields CDR1 KGHSH and CDR2 LQKENI. The CDR3 DNA reads as TGTGCCAGCTCGCCGGACAGGGGGAACTATGGCTACACCTTC. As protein: CASSPDRGNYGYTF.

The rearrangement joins TRBV5-1 to TRBJ1-1; D is ambiguous. V lost 3 bases and J 2 bases, leaving 8 bases between the germline ends. The germline CDR1 and CDR2 sequences are SGHRS and YFSETQ. The CDR3 covers 13 residues. Written as DNA, the CDR3 is TGCGCCAGCAGCTGGAATGAAAACACTGAAGCTTTCTTT. It encodes CASSWNENTEAFF.

The CDR3 reads CASSAERGPDTQYF. The CDR3 region has the DNA TGTGCCAGCAGCGCGGAGCGGGGGCCAGATACGCAGTATTTT. The chain is built from TRBV6-1 and TRBJ2-3, with TRBD2 identical over 8 bases. This CDR3 region has 14 residues. CDR1 and CDR2 (germline): MNHNS, SASEGT. Trimming cost V 6 bases and J 4 bases; bases outside gene matches: 6.

V gene TRBV28 combines with J gene TRBJ1-2; 10 bases line up with TRBD1. The junction had 18 bases not matched to a gene; V was cut back by 7 bases and J by 7 bases. This CDR3 contains 17 residues. Germline V gene lookup returns CDR1 MDHEN and CDR2 SYDVKM. CDR3 sequence: CASNPPTGGSLRGGYTF. The CDR3 nucleotides read TGTGCCAGCAACCCACCGACAGGGGGCAGTCTGCGGGGTGGCTACACCTTC.

The chain recombines TRBV5-1 with TRBJ1-1; TRBD1 matches 8 bases. Germline CDR1 and CDR2: SGHRS and YFSETQ. The ends lost 2 bases at V and 1 base at J; junction bases unmatched: 10. The CDR3 is 17 amino acids. The CDR3 reads CASSLQTPGQANTEAFF. The DNA of the CDR3 is TGCGCCAGCAGCTTACAAACACCGGGACAGGCGAACACTGAAGCTTTCTTT.

The chain has TRBV30 and TRBJ2-7; 8 bases fit TRBD1. The germline V gene encodes CDR1 GTSNPN and CDR2 SVGIG (reference sequence). This CDR3 has 16 amino acids. V trimming: 2 bases; J trimming: 6 bases; junction bases outside the gene matches: 15. The CDR3 loop reads CAWSSPLGQGKGEQYF. CDR3 DNA: TGTGCCTGGAGTAGCCCCCTCGGACAGGGAAAGGGCGAGCAGTACTTC.

Of note for this clone: Relative to the germline gene, one junction end is altered; a read error may explain this. The chain has TRBV6-1 and TRBJ2-6; D may be TRBD1 (6 bases). Per the germline V gene, CDR1 is MNHNS and CDR2 is SASEGT. This CDR3 has 15 amino acids. The DNA of the CDR3 is TGTGCCAGCAGGGAAGCAGGGGTCGGGGCCAACGTCCTGACTTTC. It is translated as CASREAGVGANVLTF.

The chain links TRBV11-2 to TRBJ2-1, with D perhaps matching TRBD1 or TRBD2 (5 bases each). Trimming pared 4 bases from V and 6 bases from J, leaving 13 bases between. CDR1 and CDR2 from the germline V gene are SGHAT and FQNNGV. The CDR3 length is 14 residues. CDR3 sequence (DNA): TGTGCCAGCAGCTGGGGGTTCGTGGTCAATGAGCAGTTCTTC. Its translation: CASSWGFVVNEQFF.